Below, one T cell receptor (beta chain) is given with its context. Its antigen is unknown. This record comes from a study of cytomegalovirus exposure and HLA in healthy donors. General observations from the study: Sequencing likely caused a cluster of highly shared sequence variants. Previous analysis showed most TCR beta V segments were productive about 87% or about 30% of the time. Rarity characterized most TCR sequences, yet some public TCRs appeared in many donors. Later analysis reportedly placed an Asian-associated ancestry cluster below the roughly 600-donor mean in N-insertions.

Researchers ran the PCR with 60 Vbeta and 13 Jbeta primers. The assay was immunoSEQ multiplex PCR, and TCRdb's table has in-frame clones only and misses some. The data show approximately 160,000 clones, with roughly 80% seen just once and over 0.65% held by the top ten. CDR1 and CDR2 from the germline V gene are SGHAT and FQNNGV. V was pared by 5 bases and J by 2 bases, with 17 bases of the junction left unmatched. CDR3 length: 18 residues. Sequencing was carried out using PBMCs. The receptor was isolated from a woman aged 18-29 years in good health and CMV-seronegative. The chain combines TRBV11-2 with TRBJ2-7; 8 bases are shared with TRBD1. The CDR3 DNA follows: TGTGCCAGCAGCGCCTTCGGGCAGGGGGCCGGGGGCACCTACGAGCAGTACTTC. It is translated as CASSAFGQGAGGTYEQYF.